The 3 T cell receptor beta chains reported below all come from one sample, sequenced in a study of healthy donors' naive CD4 and CD8 T cells. Starting from around 500 ng of total RNA, TCR libraries were made with linear amplification. A single record per CDR3 protein comes from TCRdb applying MiXCR to the reads. The repertoire holds approximately 180,000 distinct CDR3 sequences, with about 70% as singletons. Sequenced: naive CD4+ and CD8+ T cells sorted from blood, pooled from several donors. Receptors originate from a pool of human donors in good health; the sample pools cells from several healthy donors.

The V and J genes are TRBV10-3 and TRBJ1-2; D is possibly TRBD1 (6 bases). This CDR3 region has 14 residues. Germline V gives CDR1 ENHRY, CDR2 SYGVKD. The ends were cut back, 6 bases at V and 5 bases at J, with 16 bases in the middle. The CDR3 DNA is TGTGCCATCAGCGATGGTCCGGACAGTTATGGCTACACCTTC. Its translation is CAISDGPDSYGYTF.

The chain combines TRBV6-5 with TRBJ2-7; 16 positions match TRBD2. Per the germline V gene, CDR1 is MNHEY and CDR2 is SVGAGI. The length of the CDR3 is 17 residues. J was trimmed by 4 bases and V by 2 bases; bases with no gene match: 5. The CDR3 here is CASSYGTSGRGYYEQYF. CDR3 DNA sequence: TGTGCCAGCAGTTACGGGACTAGCGGGAGGGGATATTACGAGCAGTACTTC.

This clonotype has a single count. The junction departs from germline at one end; a sequencing error may be responsible. This sequence joins TRBV12-3 or TRBV12-4 and TRBJ1-5; D uncertain. The CDR3 consists of 15 residues. The chain's CDR3 is CASSLDLGRNQPQHF. The CDR3 DNA follows: TGTGCCAGCAGTTTAGATCTAGGACGCAACCAGCCCCAGCATTTT.